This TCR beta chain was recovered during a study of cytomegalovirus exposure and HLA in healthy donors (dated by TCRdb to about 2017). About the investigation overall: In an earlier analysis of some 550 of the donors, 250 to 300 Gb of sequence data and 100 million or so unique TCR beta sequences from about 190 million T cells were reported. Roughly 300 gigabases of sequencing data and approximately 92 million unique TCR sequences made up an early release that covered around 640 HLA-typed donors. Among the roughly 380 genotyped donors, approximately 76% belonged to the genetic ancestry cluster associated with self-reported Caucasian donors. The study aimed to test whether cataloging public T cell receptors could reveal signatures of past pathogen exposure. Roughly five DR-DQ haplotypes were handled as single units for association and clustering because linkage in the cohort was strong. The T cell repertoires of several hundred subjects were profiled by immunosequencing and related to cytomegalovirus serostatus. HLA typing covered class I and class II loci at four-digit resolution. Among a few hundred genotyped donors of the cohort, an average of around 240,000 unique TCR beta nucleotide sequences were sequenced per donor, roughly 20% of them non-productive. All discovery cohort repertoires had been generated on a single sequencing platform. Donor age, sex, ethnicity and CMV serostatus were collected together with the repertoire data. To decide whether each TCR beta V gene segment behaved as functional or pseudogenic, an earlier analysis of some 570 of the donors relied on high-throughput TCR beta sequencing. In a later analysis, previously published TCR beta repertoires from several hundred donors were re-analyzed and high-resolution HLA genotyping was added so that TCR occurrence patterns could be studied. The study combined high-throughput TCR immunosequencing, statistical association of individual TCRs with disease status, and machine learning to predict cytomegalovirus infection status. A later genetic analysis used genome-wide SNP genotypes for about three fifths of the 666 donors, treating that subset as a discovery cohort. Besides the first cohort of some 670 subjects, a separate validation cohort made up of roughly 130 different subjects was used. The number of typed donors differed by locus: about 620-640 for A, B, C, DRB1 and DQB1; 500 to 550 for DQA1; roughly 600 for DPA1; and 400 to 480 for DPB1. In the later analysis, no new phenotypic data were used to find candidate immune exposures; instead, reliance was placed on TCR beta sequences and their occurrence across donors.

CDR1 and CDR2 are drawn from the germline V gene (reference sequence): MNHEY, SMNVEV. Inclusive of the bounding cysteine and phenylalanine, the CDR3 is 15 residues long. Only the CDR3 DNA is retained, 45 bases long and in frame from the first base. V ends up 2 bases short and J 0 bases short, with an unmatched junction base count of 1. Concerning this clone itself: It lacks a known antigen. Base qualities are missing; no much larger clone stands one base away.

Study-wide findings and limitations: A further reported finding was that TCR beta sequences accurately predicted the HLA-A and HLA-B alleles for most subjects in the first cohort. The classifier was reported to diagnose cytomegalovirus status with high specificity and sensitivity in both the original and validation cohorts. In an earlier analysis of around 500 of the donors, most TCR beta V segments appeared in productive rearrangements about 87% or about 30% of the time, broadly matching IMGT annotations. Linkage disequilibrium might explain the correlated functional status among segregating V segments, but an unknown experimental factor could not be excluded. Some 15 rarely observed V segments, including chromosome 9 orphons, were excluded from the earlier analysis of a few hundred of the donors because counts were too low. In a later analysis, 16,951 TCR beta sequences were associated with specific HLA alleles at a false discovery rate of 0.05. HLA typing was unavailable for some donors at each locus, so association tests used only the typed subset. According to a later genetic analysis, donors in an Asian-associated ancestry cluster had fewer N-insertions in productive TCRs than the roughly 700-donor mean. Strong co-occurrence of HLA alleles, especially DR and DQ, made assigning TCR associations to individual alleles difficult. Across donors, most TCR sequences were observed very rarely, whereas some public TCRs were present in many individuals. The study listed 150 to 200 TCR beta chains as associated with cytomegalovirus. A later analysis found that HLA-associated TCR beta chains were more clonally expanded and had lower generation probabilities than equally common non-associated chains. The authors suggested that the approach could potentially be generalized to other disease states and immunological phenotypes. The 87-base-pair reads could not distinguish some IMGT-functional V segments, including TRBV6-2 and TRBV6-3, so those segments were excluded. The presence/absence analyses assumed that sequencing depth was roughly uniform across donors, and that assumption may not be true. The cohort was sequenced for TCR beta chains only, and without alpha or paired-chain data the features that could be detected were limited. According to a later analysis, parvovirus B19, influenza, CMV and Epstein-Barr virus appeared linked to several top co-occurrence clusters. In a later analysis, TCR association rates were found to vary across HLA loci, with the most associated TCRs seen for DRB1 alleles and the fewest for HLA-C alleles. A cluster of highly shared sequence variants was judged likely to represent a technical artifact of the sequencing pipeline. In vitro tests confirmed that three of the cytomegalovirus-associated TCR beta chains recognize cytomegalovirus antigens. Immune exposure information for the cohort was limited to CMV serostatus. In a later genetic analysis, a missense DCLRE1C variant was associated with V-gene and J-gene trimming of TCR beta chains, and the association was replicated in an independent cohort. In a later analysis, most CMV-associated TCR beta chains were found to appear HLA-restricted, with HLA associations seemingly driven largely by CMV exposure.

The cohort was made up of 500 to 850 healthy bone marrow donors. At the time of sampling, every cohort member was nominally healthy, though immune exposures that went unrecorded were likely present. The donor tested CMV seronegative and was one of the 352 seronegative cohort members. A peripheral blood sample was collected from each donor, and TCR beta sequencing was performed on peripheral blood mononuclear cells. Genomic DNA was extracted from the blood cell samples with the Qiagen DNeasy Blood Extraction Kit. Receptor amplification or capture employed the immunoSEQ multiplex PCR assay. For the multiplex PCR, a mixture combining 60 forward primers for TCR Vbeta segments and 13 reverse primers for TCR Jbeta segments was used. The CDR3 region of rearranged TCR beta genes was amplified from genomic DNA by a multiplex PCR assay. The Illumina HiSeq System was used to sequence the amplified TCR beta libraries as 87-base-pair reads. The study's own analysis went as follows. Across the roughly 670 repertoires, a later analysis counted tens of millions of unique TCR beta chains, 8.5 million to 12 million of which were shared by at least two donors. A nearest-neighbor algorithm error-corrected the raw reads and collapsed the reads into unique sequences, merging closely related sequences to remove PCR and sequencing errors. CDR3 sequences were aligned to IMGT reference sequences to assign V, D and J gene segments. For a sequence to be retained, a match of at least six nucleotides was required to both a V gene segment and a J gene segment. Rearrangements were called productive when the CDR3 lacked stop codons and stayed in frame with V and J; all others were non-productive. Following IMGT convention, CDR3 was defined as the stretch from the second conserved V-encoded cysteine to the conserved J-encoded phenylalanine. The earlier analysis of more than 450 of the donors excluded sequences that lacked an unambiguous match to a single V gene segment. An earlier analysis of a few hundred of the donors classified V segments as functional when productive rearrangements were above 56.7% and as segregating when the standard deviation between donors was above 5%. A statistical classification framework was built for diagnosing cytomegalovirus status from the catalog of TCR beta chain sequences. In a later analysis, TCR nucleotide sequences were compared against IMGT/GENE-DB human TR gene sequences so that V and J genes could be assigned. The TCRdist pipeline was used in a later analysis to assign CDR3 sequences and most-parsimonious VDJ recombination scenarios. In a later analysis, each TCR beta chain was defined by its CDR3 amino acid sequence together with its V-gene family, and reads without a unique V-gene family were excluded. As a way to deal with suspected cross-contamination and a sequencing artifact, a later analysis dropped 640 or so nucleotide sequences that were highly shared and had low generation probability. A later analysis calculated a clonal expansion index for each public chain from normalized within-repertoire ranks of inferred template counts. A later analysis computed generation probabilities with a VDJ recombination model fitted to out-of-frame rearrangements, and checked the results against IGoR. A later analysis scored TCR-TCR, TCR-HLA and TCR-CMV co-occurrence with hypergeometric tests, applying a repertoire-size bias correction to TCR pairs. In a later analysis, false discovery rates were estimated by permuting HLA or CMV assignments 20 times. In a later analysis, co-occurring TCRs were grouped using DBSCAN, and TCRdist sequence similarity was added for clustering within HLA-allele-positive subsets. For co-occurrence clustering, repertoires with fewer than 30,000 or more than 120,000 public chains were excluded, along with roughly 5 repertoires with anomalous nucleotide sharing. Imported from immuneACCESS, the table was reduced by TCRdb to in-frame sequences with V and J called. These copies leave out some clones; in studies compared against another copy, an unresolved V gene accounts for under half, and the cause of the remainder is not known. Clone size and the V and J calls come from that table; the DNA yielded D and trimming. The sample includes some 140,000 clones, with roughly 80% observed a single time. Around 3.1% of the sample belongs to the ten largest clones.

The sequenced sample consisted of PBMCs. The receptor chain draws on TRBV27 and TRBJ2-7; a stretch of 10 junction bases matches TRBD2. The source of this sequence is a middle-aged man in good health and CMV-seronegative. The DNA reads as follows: TGTGCCAGCAGTTTACGGACTAGCGGCTCCTACGAGCAGTACTTC. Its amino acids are CASSLRTSGSYEQYF.